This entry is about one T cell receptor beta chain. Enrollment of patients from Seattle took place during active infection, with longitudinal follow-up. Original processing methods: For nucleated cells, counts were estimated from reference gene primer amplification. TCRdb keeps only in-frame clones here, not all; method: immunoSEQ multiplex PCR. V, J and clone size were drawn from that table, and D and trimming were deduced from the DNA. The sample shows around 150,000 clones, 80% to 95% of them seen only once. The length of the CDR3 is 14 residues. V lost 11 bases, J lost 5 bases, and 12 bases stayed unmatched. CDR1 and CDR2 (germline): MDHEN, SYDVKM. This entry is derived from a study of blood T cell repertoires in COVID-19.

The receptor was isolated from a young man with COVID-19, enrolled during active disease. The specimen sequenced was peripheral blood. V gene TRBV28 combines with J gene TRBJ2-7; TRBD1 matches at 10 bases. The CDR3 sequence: CAGASGTGVNEQYF. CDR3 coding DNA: TGTGCCGGAGCTTCCGGGACAGGGGTCAACGAGCAGTACTTC.